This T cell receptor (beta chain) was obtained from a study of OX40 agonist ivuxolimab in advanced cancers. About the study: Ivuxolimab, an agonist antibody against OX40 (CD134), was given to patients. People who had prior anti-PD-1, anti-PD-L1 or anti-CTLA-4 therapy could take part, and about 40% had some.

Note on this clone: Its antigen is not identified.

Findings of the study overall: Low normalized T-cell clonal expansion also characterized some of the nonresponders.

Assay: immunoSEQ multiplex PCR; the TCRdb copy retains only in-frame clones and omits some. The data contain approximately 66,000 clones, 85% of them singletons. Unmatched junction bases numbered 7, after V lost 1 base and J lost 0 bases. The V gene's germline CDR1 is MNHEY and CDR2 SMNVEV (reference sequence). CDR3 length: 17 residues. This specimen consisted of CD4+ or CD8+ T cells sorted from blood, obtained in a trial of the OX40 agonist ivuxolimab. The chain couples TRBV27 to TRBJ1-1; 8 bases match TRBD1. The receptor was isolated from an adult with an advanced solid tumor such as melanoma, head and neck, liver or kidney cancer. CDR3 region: CASSLFRRGQLNTEAFF. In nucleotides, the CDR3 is TGTGCCAGCAGTTTATTTCGCAGGGGGCAGTTGAACACTGAAGCTTTCTTT.